This T cell receptor beta chain was recovered during a study of CD8 T cells in Susac syndrome. Study-wide context: Eight of the sequenced Susac syndrome patients were in remission, and about 6 had active disease. When blood was collected, patients with Susac syndrome were therapy-naive, were taking corticosteroids, or were receiving intravenous immunoglobulin alone.

V shed 6 bases and J 1 base; nucleotides not matched to a gene: 2. The CDR3 extends over 15 amino acids. The germline CDR1 and CDR2 sequences are SNHLY and FYNNEI. This clonotype is a singleton in its sample. After extraction with the RNeasy kit, roughly 0.5 to 1 ug of the RNA was reverse transcribed using random hexamers. With immunoSEQ multiplex PCR, TCR beta CDR3 was amplified across 54 Vbeta and 13 Jbeta. TCRdb reprocessed the immunoSEQ multiplex PCR reads with MiXCR, giving one entry per CDR3 protein. Here the sample spans 140,000 or so distinct CDR3 sequences, under 97% being singletons. This receptor was identified in a human donor with Susac syndrome. The sequencing input was CD4+ T cells from PBMCs. The V and J genes are TRBV2 and TRBJ2-5; TRBD2 matches at 13 bases. The CDR3 loop reads CASRRLAGGQETQYF. The CDR3 region has the DNA TGTGCCAGCAGGAGACTAGCGGGGGGCCAAGAGACCCAGTACTTC.